Listed below are T cell receptor beta chains from one sample, sequenced in a study of T cells after yellow fever vaccination. TCRdb reprocessed the 5' RACE reads via MiXCR and lists one record per CDR3 protein. The sample holds about 300,000 distinct CDR3 sequences, about 6.9% seen once. The sample in question was PBMCs, obtained more than 40 days after the first yellow fever vaccination. The receptors stem from a man aged 18 to 29 who received the YFV17D yellow fever vaccine. Each CDR3 is given with its conserved first and last residue. Each record gives: V gene, clone size, J gene, D gene, CDR3 protein, CDR3 DNA. A D gene is named only where the DNA matches it firmly. Rows give clone size only sometimes, using once, few, many, or a class for an expanded clone.

>TRBV6-5|-|TRBJ2-6|-
CASSYPSSGANVLTF
TGTGCCAGCAGTTACCCCAGCTCTGGGGCCAACGTCCTGACTTTC
>TRBV6-2/TRBV6-3|-|TRBJ2-2|-
CASREGGGRTGELFF
TGTGCCAGCAGAGAAGGTGGGGGGCGGACCGGGGAGCTGTTTTTT
>TRBV7-9|many|TRBJ2-2|-
CASGRTGELFF
TGTGCCAGCGGCAGGACCGGGGAGCTGTTTTTT
>TRBV7-2|few|TRBJ1-5|TRBD1
CASSFSGTGGNQPQHF
TGTGCCAGCAGCTTCTCCGGGACAGGGGGCAATCAGCCCCAGCATTTT
>TRBV4-3|few|TRBJ2-3|-
CASSQDLWGDPSTDTQYF
TGCGCCAGCAGCCAAGATCTCTGGGGAGACCCTAGCACAGATACGCAGTATTTT
>TRBV7-2|few|TRBJ1-1|TRBD1
CASSSRQGASQNTEAFF
TGTGCCAGCAGCTCCCGACAGGGCGCGTCCCAGAACACTGAAGCTTTCTTT
>TRBV5-5|-|TRBJ2-5|-
CASSLGLGAGQETQYF
TGTGCCAGCAGCTTGGGATTGGGGGCAGGCCAAGAGACCCAGTACTTC
>TRBV29-1|many|TRBJ2-7|-
CSVEDPSLRDYEQYF
TGCAGCGTTGAAGATCCCAGTTTGAGAGATTACGAGCAGTACTTC
>TRBV24-1|-|TRBJ2-1|-
CATGTYNEQFF
TGTGCCACCGGGACCTACAATGAGCAGTTCTTC
>TRBV20-1|-|TRBJ2-5|-
CSAVAAGDLKETQYF
TGCAGTGCAGTAGCAGCAGGGGACTTAAAAGAGACCCAGTACTTC
>TRBV7-2|many|TRBJ1-1|TRBD1
CASSTRQGEVEAFF
TGTGCCAGCAGCACCAGACAGGGGGAGGTTGAAGCTTTCTTT
>TRBV20-1|-|TRBJ2-5|TRBD2
CSASWLAGEISQPETQYF
TGCAGTGCTAGCTGGCTAGCGGGGGAGATATCCCAACCGGAGACCCAGTACTTC
>TRBV6-5|-|TRBJ2-6|-
CSSSYTQGSGANVLTF
TGTTCCAGCAGTTACACCCAGGGGTCTGGGGCCAACGTCCTGACTTTC
>TRBV4-3|-|TRBJ1-1|-
CASSPGGGKLAFF
TGCGCCAGCAGCCCGGGGGGGGGTAAGTTGGCTTTCTTT
>TRBV5-1|-|TRBJ1-2|TRBD1
CASSWTGEGGYGYTF
TGCGCCAGCAGCTGGACAGGGGAAGGTGGCTACGGCTACACCTTC
>TRBV20-1|few|TRBJ1-2|-
CSAIIPGAHDGYTF
TGCAGTGCTATAATACCAGGCGCCCATGATGGCTACACCTTC
>TRBV5-1|few|TRBJ2-5|TRBD1
CASSAGLRGIPETQYF
TGCGCCAGCAGCGCCGGCCTCAGGGGGATTCCAGAGACCCAGTACTTC
>TRBV28|many|TRBJ2-5|-
CASSLGLRGRGETQYF
TGTGCCAGCAGTTTAGGCCTCCGGGGGCGCGGAGAGACCCAGTACTTC
>TRBV5-4|few|TRBJ2-3|TRBD2
CASSLWGGGTDTQYF
TGTGCCAGCAGCTTGTGGGGGGGGGGCACAGATACGCAGTATTTT
>TRBV19|few|TRBJ2-3|-
CASSNRGPSTDTQYF
TGTGCCAGTAGTAATCGCGGACCCAGCACAGATACGCAGTATTTT
>TRBV5-1|many|TRBJ1-1|-
CASSPDRGSTEAFF
TGCGCCAGCAGCCCGGATCGGGGGTCCACTGAAGCTTTCTTT
>TRBV20-1|-|TRBJ2-1|TRBD1
CSARERSGTGANNEQFF
TGCAGTGCTAGAGAACGCTCCGGGACAGGGGCCAACAATGAGCAGTTCTTC
>TRBV9|few|TRBJ2-7|TRBD2
CASSLNGAGVGEQYF
TGTGCCAGCAGCCTTAATGGAGCGGGGGTTGGGGAGCAGTACTTC
>TRBV7-8|-|TRBJ2-5|-
CASSLRLPPRTQYF
TGTGCCAGCAGCTTACGACTCCCCCCGCGGACCCAGTACTTC
>TRBV4-1|few|TRBJ2-3|TRBD1
CASSPGQGSFSTDTQYF
TGCGCCAGCAGCCCGGGACAGGGGTCGTTTAGCACAGATACGCAGTATTTT
>TRBV7-2|-|TRBJ2-7|-
CASSLELIIYEQYF
TGTGCCAGCAGCTTAGAGTTGATTATCTACGAGCAGTACTTC